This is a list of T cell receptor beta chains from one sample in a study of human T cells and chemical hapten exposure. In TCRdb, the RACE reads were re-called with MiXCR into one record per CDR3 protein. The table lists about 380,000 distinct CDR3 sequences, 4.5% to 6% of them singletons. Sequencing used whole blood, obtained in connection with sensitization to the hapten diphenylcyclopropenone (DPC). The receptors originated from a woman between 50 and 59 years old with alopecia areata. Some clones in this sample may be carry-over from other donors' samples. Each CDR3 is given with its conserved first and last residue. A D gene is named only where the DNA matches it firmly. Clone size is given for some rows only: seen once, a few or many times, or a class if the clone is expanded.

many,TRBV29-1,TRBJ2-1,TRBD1,CSVGRTGSSYNEQFF
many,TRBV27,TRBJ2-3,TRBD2,CASRRLAGGDTQYF
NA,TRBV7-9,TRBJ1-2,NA,CASSPSAGVRGYTF
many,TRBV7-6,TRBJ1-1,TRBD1,CASSLGSGRGNAEAFF
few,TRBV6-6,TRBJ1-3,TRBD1,CASREDRGSGNTIYF
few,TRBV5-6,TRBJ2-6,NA,CASSPGYGANVLTF
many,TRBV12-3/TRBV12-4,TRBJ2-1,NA,CASSLGEDHPYNEQFF
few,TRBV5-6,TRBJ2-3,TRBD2,CASSYSGAGTDTQYF
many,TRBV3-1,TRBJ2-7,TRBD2,CASSHPQRGGLVQYF
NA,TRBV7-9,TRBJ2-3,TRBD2,CASSQRSRELGTQYF
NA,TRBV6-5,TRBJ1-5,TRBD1,CASSYSSDRDQPQHF